These 18 T cell receptor beta chains were sequenced from one sample in a study of T cell responses to AZD1222 COVID-19 vaccine. The protocol was immunoSEQ multiplex PCR, while the TCRdb copy is restricted to in-frame clones and leaves out a portion. The sample consists of 80,000 or so clones, approximately 80% of them appearing once. Specimen: peripheral blood, collected 28 days after the second dose of the MenACWY control vaccine. The receptors come from an adult who received the MenACWY meningococcal vaccine as a control.

This clone was observed once. CDR3 sequence (DNA): TGCGCCAGCAGCCAAGTGTTAGGTGTCCGGGACAGGGGCTCGAGGTCCTACAATGAGCAGTTCTTC. Its translation is CASSQVLGVRDRGSRSYNEQFF. The chain employs TRBV4-3 and TRBJ2-1; 10 bases line up with TRBD1. This CDR3 is built from 22 residues. CDR1 and CDR2 from the germline V gene are LGHNA and YSLEER. The V and J ends lost 1 base and 1 base, in that order; junction bases with no gene match: 19.

On this clone: The same CDR3 also results from other DNA sequences found in this sample. The V gene is TRBV18, the J gene TRBJ1-1; D is unclear. In germline, CDR1 is KGHSH, CDR2 LQKENI. V gave up 2 bases and J gave up 1 base, with 5 bases separating them. CDR3 length equals 13 residues. CDR3 in DNA: TGTGCCAGCTCACCAGCGGGGAACACTGAAGCTTTCTTT. This codes for CASSPAGNTEAFF.

This chain uses TRBV10-3 with TRBJ1-1; no clear D. The CDR3 sequence is 12 residues long. Germline assignment: CDR1 ENHRY and CDR2 SYGVKD. V lost 0 bases to trimming and J lost 3 bases, with 2 bases between them. CDR3 sequence: CAISESDTEAFF. The CDR3 region has the DNA TGTGCCATCAGTGAGTCAGACACTGAAGCTTTCTTT.

The chain links TRBV6-5 to TRBJ2-7; D remains unclear. This CDR3 is built from 12 residues. Germline CDR1 is MNHEY and CDR2 is SVGAGI. V shed 4 bases and J shed 9 bases, with 13 bases lying between them. The CDR3 reads CASSWKGWGQYF. In DNA form, the CDR3 reads TGTGCCAGCAGTTGGAAGGGCTGGGGGCAGTACTTC.

The gene calls are TRBV7-9 and TRBJ1-2, with D perhaps TRBD1 (6 bases). Germline V gene data show CDR1 as SEHNR and CDR2 as FQNEAQ (reference sequence). The CDR3 covers 13 residues. The germline V and J ends were trimmed by 5 bases and 6 bases, with 13 bases remaining between them. CDR3 residues: CASSPREGDGYTF. The CDR3 DNA sequence: TGTGCCAGCAGCCCTAGGGAGGGGGATGGCTACACCTTC.

The genes are TRBV19 and TRBJ1-5; D is possibly TRBD1 (5 bases). This CDR3 spans 17 amino acids. Germline V CDR1 and CDR2: LNHDA, SQIVND (reference sequence). V lost 4 bases to trimming and J lost 0 bases, with 16 bases between them. The chain's CDR3 is CASSREGAGFSNQPQHF. In DNA, the CDR3 is TGTGCCAGTAGTAGAGAAGGGGCAGGGTTTAGCAATCAGCCCCAGCATTTT.

The chain joins TRBV7-9 to TRBJ1-3; D call uncertain. The ends were cut back, 1 base at V and 4 bases at J, with 2 bases in the middle. The CDR3 runs 12 residues. Germline V gene sequence: CDR1 SEHNR, CDR2 FQNEAQ (reference sequence). CDR3 protein: CASSLGGNTIYF. The CDR3 DNA is TGTGCCAGCAGCTTAGGGGGAAACACCATATATTTT.

The V gene is TRBV18, the J gene TRBJ2-2; D gene ambiguous. CDR3 length: 16 amino acids. V was clipped by 2 bases and J by 0 bases, with 10 bases between them. Per germline, CDR1 KGHSH and CDR2 LQKENI. CDR3 DNA sequence: TGTGCCAGCTCACCAGGGATTAGTGCGAACACCGGGGAGCTGTTTTTT. Translating gives CASSPGISANTGELFF.

The rearrangement joins TRBV30 to TRBJ2-7; 12 bases are a match to TRBD1. With 2 bases clipped from V and 3 bases from J, the junction kept 8 bases outside the gene matches. Germline V gene data show CDR1 as GTSNPN and CDR2 as SVGIG (reference sequence). The CDR3 spans 16 residues. The CDR3 loop reads CAWSSTGQGAGYEQYF. The CDR3 nucleotides are TGTGCCTGGAGTAGCACGGGACAGGGGGCGGGCTACGAGCAGTACTTC.

V gene TRBV6-6 combines with J gene TRBJ1-1; 9 bases fit TRBD1. The CDR3 consists of 16 residues. The trim removed 2 bases at V and 5 bases at J, leaving 9 bases unmatched. The germline V gene encodes CDR1 MNHNY and CDR2 SVGAGI (reference sequence). The CDR3 DNA follows: TGTGCCAGCAGTTACCCCCGGGACAGGGTAGGGACTGAAGCTTTCTTT. It is translated as CASSYPRDRVGTEAFF.

Only one count was recorded for this clone. V and J are TRBV28 and TRBJ2-1, with TRBD2 matching 8 bases. The CDR3 loop spans 15 amino acids. Germline values: CDR1 MDHEN, CDR2 SYDVKM. V lost 5 bases and J lost 9; bases outside the gene matches: 12. The CDR3 coding sequence is TGTGCCAGCAGTCGCAGCGGGAGTGGCGTCGGTGAGCAGTTCTTC. It yields the protein CASSRSGSGVGEQFF.

V usage is TRBV3-1 (or the pseudogene TRBV3-2) and J usage is TRBJ2-2; TRBD1 is a possible D gene (5 bases). V lost 4 bases to trimming and J lost 6 bases, with 21 bases between them. Germline CDR1 is LGHDT and CDR2 is YNNKEL (reference sequence). This CDR3 region has 17 residues. CDR3 bases: TGTGCCAGCAGCCGATATGCGCAGGGTGTACTGGCCGGGGAGCTGTTTTTT. Translating it yields CASSRYAQGVLAGELFF.

The chain joins TRBV30 to TRBJ2-3; 7 bases line up with TRBD1. This CDR3 is built from 15 residues. Germline V CDR1 and CDR2: GTSNPN, SVGIG (reference sequence). The V gene end was trimmed by 5 bases and the J gene end by 1 base; junction bases not matched to a gene: 9. Here the CDR3 reads CAWSSWDSRTDTQYF. Written as DNA, the CDR3 is TGTGCCTGGTCAAGTTGGGACAGTCGCACAGATACGCAGTATTTT.

The V and J genes are TRBV5-1 and TRBJ1-1, with D hard to call. The germline CDR1 and CDR2 sequences are SGHRS and YFSETQ. V was pared by 0 bases and J by 5 bases, with 14 bases between. The CDR3 has 15 amino acids. For the CDR3, the DNA is TGCGCCAGCAGCTTGGGGCCAGGCCTGGGGACTGAAGCTTTCTTT. This translates into CASSLGPGLGTEAFF.

The chain couples TRBV5-1 to TRBJ2-2; 8 bases agree with TRBD2. Germline trimming cut 5 bases from V and 5 bases from J; bases unmatched to any gene: 8. Germline CDR1 SGHRS, CDR2 YFSETQ. The CDR3 is 15 residues long. The DNA for the CDR3 is TGCGCCAGCAGACTTAGCGGGACCCCGACCGGGGAGCTGTTTTTT. This codes for CASRLSGTPTGELFF.

The rearrangement uses TRBV5-1 and TRBJ1-2; 8 nucleotides match TRBD1. V lost 0 bases, J lost 5 bases, and 3 bases stayed unmatched. The CDR3 is 14 amino acids. Germline V gene sequence: CDR1 SGHRS, CDR2 YFSETQ. CDR3 sequence: CASSLEGQEYGYTF. CDR3 DNA sequence: TGCGCCAGCAGCTTGGAGGGACAGGAATATGGCTACACCTTC.

The chain employs TRBV6-1 and TRBJ1-2; 9 bases fit TRBD1. The CDR3 extends over 13 amino acids. Germline V gene sequence: CDR1 MNHNS, CDR2 SASEGT. V lost 5 bases, J lost 4 bases, and 2 bases stayed unmatched. In DNA, the CDR3 is TGTGCCAGCAGTTCGGACAGGGGCTATGGCTACACCTTC. It is translated as CASSSDRGYGYTF.

CDR3 nucleotides: TGTGCCAGCAGCCCCTCGGGGAATAATTCACCCCTCCACTTT. It translates to CASSPSGNNSPLHF. V usage is TRBV5-4 and J usage is TRBJ1-6, with D uncertain. The CDR3 sequence is 14 residues long. V lost 4 bases and J lost 5, with 10 bases in between. Germline V gene sequence: CDR1 SGHNT, CDR2 YYREEE (reference sequence).